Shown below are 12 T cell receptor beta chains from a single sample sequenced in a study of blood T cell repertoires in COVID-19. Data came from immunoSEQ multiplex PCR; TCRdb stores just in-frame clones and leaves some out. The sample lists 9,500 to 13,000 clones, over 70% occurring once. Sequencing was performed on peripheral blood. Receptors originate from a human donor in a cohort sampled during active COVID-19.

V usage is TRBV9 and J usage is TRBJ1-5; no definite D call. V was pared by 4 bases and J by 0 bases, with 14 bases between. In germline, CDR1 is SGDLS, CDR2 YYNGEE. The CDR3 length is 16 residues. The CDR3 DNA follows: TGTGCCAGCAGCCTTCCTTCATACTATAGCAATCAGCCCCAGCATTTT. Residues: CASSLPSYYSNQPQHF.

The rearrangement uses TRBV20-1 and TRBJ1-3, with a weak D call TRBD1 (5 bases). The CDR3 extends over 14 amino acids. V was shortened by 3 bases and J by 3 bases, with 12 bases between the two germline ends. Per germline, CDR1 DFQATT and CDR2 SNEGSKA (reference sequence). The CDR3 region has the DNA TGCAGTGCTAGTGTCGGGGGTGGTGGAAACACCATATATTTT. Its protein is CSASVGGGGNTIYF.

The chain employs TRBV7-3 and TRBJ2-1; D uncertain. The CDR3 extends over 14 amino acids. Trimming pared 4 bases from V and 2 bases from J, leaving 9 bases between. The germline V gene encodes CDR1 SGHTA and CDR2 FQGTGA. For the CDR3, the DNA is TGTGCCAGCAGCTCATATGGCCCCTACAATGAGCAGTTCTTC. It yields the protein CASSSYGPYNEQFF.

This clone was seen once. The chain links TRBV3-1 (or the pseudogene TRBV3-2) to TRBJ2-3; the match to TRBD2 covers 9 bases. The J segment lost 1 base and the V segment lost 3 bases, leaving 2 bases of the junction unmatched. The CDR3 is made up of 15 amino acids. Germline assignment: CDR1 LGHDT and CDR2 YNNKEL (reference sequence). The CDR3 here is CASSQGGGGTDTQYF. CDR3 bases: TGTGCCAGCAGCCAGGGCGGGGGGGGCACAGATACGCAGTATTTT.

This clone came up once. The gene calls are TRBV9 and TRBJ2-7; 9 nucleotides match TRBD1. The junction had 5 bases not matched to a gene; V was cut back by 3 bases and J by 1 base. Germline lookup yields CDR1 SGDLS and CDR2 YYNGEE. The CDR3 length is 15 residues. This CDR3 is CASSARQGGSYEQYF. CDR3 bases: TGTGCCAGCAGCGCTCGACAGGGGGGTTCCTACGAGCAGTACTTC.

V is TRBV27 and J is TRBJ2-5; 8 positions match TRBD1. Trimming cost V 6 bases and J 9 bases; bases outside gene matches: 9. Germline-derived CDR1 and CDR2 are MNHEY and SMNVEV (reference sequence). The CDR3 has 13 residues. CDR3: CASSYRGESAQYF. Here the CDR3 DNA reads TGTGCCAGCAGCTACAGGGGGGAGTCGGCCCAGTACTTC.

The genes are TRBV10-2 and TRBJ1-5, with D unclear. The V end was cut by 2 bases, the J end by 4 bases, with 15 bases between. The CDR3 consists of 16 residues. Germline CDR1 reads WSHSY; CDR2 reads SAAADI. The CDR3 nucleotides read TGCGCCAGCAGTGAGGGGAGGTGGATTGGGAATCAGCCCCAGCATTTT. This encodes CASSEGRWIGNQPQHF.

The CDR3 protein is CAWSPGSTDTQYF. Here the CDR3 DNA reads TGTGCCTGGAGTCCCGGGAGCACAGATACGCAGTATTTT. The chain couples TRBV30 to TRBJ2-3; D remains ambiguous. Germline CDR1 GTSNPN, CDR2 SVGIG (reference sequence). The CDR3 is 13 amino acids. V lost 2 bases and J 0 bases, leaving 6 bases between the germline ends.

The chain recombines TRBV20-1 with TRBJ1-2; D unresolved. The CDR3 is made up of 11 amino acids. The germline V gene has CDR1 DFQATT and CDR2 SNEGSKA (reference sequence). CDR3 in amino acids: CSAAGSYGYTF. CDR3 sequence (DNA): TGCTCCGCGGCGGGGAGCTATGGCTACACCTTC.

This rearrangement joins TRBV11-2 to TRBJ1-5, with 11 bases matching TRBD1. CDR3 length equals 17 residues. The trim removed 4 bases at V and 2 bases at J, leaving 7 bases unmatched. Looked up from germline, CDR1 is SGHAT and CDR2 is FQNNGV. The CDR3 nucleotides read TGTGCCAGCAGCTCGGGACGGACAGGGGGCGGCAATCAGCCCCAGCATTTT. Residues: CASSSGRTGGGNQPQHF.

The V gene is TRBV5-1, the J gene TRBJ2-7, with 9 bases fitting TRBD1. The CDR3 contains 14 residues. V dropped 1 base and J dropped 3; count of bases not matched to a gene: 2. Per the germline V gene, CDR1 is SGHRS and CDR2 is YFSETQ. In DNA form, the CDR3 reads TGCGCCAGCAGCTTGCGGGGACAGGGCTACGAGCAGTACTTC. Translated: CASSLRGQGYEQYF.

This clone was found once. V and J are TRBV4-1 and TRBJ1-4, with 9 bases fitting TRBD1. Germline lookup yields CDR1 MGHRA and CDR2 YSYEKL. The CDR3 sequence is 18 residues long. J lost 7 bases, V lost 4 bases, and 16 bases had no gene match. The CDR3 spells CASSPTKHRQGDREKLFF. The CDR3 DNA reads TGCGCCAGCAGCCCCACCAAACATCGACAGGGGGACCGTGAAAAACTGTTTTTT.